Many counts were recorded for the clone carrying this T cell receptor beta chain. The target antigen is unknown. The source of the sample is a study of naive and memory T cell subsets. The study, taken as a whole, reports: Activation and differentiation may alter RNA-based TCR counts. Diversity fell and Gini index rose from naive through CM, EM, EMRA.

The germline V gene has CDR1 SGDLS and CDR2 YYNGEE. The ends lost 0 bases at V and 5 bases at J; junction bases unmatched: 5. The CDR3 consists of 16 residues. Four subsets defined by CD45RA and CD27 were sorted after CD3, CD4, CD8 and live/dead staining. EMRA cells were CD45RA+CD27-, and effector memory cells CD45RA-CD27-. Two oligonucleotides, mixed equimolar, formed the beta constant-region primer covering TRBC1 and TRBC2. TCRdb reprocessed the UMI-ligation and nested PCR reads via MiXCR and lists one record per CDR3 protein. Of around 40,000 distinct CDR3 sequences listed, about an eighth are singletons.

The source is a human donor in good health. Sequenced: effector memory CD4+ T cells from blood. Subset given: effector memory, CD45RA- CD27-. The chain employs TRBV9 and TRBJ2-1; 10 positions agree with TRBD2. The CDR3 sequence is CASSVGTSGYNNEQFF. The CDR3 DNA is TGTGCCAGCAGCGTAGGGACTAGCGGATATAACAATGAGCAGTTCTTC.